This T cell receptor beta chain was sequenced in a study of blood T cell repertoires in COVID-19. Study processing details: Quantification of nucleated cells was approximated via reference gene primer amplification. The method was immunoSEQ multiplex PCR; TCRdb's version includes in-frame clones alone and lacks a portion of them. The DNA gave D and trimming, while V, J and clone size come from that table. The table includes about 310,000 clones, around 85% detected once. Trimming left V 0 bases short and J 5 bases short, with 13 bases between. CDR1 is SGHAT, CDR2 FQNNGV, per germline. This CDR3 has 15 amino acids.

This clonotype originated in a man aged 25-45 years who had recovered from COVID-19. Material: PBMCs or T cells enriched from blood (not recorded which). V usage is TRBV11-2 and J usage is TRBJ1-2; weak D call: TRBD1 (5 bases). The CDR3 sequence is CASSLEQGGWYGYTF. The CDR3 DNA reads as TGTGCCAGCAGCTTAGAGCAGGGTGGTTGGTATGGCTACACCTTC.